A single sample is the source of the 7 T cell receptor beta chains below, sequenced in a study of blood T cells in healthy people across ages (dated by TCRdb to the mid-2010s). Receptor libraries were prepared by 5' RACE. TCRdb shows the sequencer as Illumina HiSeq 2500. A second PCR of 7 to 11 cycles was performed with a sample-barcoded 5' primer and a J-beta primer mix. The raw public data were reprocessed by TCRdb itself: fastp quality trimming at Q25, MiXCR clonotype calling, in-frame beta chains only. Rows merge per CDR3 protein into single entries with the most common DNA and genes. The sample table records about 800,000 distinct CDR3 sequences; approximately 25% of these occur just once. The top ten hold roughly 3.5% of the sample. The sample was also linked to a second study, of T cells of mothers and their children.

Material: blood. Every receptor here comes from a boy between 10 and 17 years old in good health.

This clonotype occurred a few times. This chain uses TRBV20-1 with TRBJ1-2; D remains unclear. This CDR3 has 13 residues. Germline V gene data show CDR1 as DFQATT and CDR2 as SNEGSKA (reference sequence). The V end was cut by 2 bases, the J end by 2 bases, with 9 bases between. CDR3 amino acids: CSARQPGNYGYTF. CDR3 in DNA: TGCAGTGCTAGACAGCCCGGCAACTATGGCTACACCTTC.

The chain recombines TRBV29-1 with TRBJ2-7, with a weak D call TRBD1 (5 bases). Germline V gene sequence: CDR1 SQVTM, CDR2 ANQGSEA. The length of the CDR3 is 10 residues. The ends were cut back, 1 base at V and 12 bases at J, with 10 bases in the middle. The CDR3 spells CSVEGQGVYF. The CDR3 DNA sequence: TGCAGCGTTGAAGGGCAAGGGGTGTACTTC.

The chain couples TRBV7-2 to TRBJ2-3; TRBD2 agrees at 10 bases. Germline V gene lookup returns CDR1 SGHTA and CDR2 FQGNSA. The CDR3 is 19 residues long. Trimming removed 2 bases from V and 4 bases from J; junction bases left unmatched: 15. This CDR3 is CASSLSPRWLAGDPDTQYF. The CDR3 region has the DNA TGTGCCAGCAGCTTATCTCCCAGGTGGCTAGCGGGGGACCCAGATACGCAGTATTTT.

This CDR3 is CSVEGGVLDSGTYEQYF. The CDR3 DNA reads as TGCAGCGTTGAAGGCGGGGTTCTGGATAGTGGGACCTACGAGCAGTACTTC. The gene calls are TRBV29-1 and TRBJ2-7, with a possible D match to TRBD2 (6 bases). The V and J ends lost 1 base and 2 bases respectively, with 21 bases between them. The V gene's germline CDR1 is SQVTM and CDR2 ANQGSEA. The CDR3 is 17 amino acids.

The sample holds a few counts of this clonotype. The chain has TRBV20-1 and TRBJ2-5; D is undetermined. Per germline, CDR1 DFQATT and CDR2 SNEGSKA (reference sequence). The V end lost 6 bases, the J end lost 4 bases, and 9 bases lay between the germline ends. CDR3 length: 11 residues. CDR3 region: CSAKTGETQYF. The CDR3 DNA is TGCAGTGCCAAGACCGGAGAGACCCAGTACTTC.

In DNA form, the CDR3 reads TGTGCCAGCAGTTTCTATTCCGTCCCGGGTCAGCCCCAGCATTTT. Translation: CASSFYSVPGQPQHF. The V gene is TRBV28, the J gene TRBJ1-5, with unresolved D. This CDR3 contains 15 residues. The germline CDR1 and CDR2 sequences are MDHEN and SYDVKM. Trimming took off 3 bases at V and 6 bases at J, with 15 bases between the two ends.

This clonotype was seen only a few times. The V gene is TRBV27, the J gene TRBJ2-3, with TRBD2 as a possible D gene (6 bases). This CDR3 comprises 16 residues. The V end was cut by 5 bases, the J end by 2 bases, with 17 bases between. In germline, CDR1 is MNHEY, CDR2 SMNVEV (reference sequence). CDR3 nucleotide sequence: TGTGCCAGCAGTCCATTCCGGGACTCTATCACAGATACGCAGTATTTT. Translation gives CASSPFRDSITDTQYF.